This section outlines one TCR beta chain sequence together with its context. Libraries were prepared by immunoSEQ multiplex PCR; TCRdb keeps only in-frame clonotypes and omits some of them. The repertoire holds 400,000 to 500,000 clones, with roughly 90% as singletons. Trimming removed 7 bases at V and 2 bases at J, with 13 bases between. The CDR3 has 14 amino acids. The germline CDR1 and CDR2 sequences are SNHLY and FYNNEI. These data come from a study of blood T cell repertoires in COVID-19. The wider study: Sources were T cells, B-cell-depleted T cells, or PBMCs; the material itself was cDNA or gDNA.

This receptor was taken from a middle-aged woman who had recovered from COVID-19. Sequenced material: PBMCs or T cells enriched from blood (not recorded which). The V gene is TRBV2, the J gene TRBJ2-3; D gene unclear. The CDR3 DNA is TGTGCCAGCAAGGTAGCATTAGCCACAGATACGCAGTATTTT. Translated: CASKVALATDTQYF.